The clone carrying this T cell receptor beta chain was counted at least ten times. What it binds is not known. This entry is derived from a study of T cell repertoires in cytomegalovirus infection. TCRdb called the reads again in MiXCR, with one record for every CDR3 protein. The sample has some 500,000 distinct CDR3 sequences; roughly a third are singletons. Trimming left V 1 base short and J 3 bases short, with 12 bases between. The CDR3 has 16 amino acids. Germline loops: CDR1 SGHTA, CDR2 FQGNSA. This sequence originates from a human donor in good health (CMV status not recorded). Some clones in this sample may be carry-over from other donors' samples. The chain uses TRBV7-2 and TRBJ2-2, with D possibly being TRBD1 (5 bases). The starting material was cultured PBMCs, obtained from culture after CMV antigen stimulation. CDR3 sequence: CASSLGSGWDTGELFF. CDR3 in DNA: TGTGCCAGCAGCTTAGGATCAGGGTGGGACACCGGGGAGCTGTTTTTT.